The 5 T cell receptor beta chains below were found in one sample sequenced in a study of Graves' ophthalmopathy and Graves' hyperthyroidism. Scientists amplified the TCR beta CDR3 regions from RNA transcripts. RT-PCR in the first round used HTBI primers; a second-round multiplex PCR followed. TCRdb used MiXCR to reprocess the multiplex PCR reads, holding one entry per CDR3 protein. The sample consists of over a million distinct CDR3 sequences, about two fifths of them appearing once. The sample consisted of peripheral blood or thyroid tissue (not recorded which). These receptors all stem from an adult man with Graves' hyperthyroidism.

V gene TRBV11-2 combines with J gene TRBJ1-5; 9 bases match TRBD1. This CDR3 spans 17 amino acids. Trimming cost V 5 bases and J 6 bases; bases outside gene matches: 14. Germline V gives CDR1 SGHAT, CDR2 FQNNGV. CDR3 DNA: TGTGCCAGCAGCGCCGGGACAGGGCCCCTTCGAGGTCAGCCCCAGCATTTT. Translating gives CASSAGTGPLRGQPQHF.

The DNA of the CDR3 is TGTGCCAGCAGTTACTTCCTGACAGGGAACGACTCACCCCTCCACTTT. It translates to CASSYFLTGNDSPLHF. V and J are TRBV6-5 and TRBJ1-6, with TRBD1 matching over 7 bases. V dropped 1 base and J dropped 10; count of bases not matched to a gene: 10. This CDR3 is built from 16 residues. The germline gives CDR1 MNHEY, CDR2 SVGAGI.

DNA for the CDR3: TGTGCCAGCAGCGGAGGGGTCCGGGACAGGGCCACTAATGAAAAACTGTTTTTT. It is translated as CASSGGVRDRATNEKLFF. The chain carries TRBV9 and TRBJ1-4; 9 bases fit TRBD1. The CDR3 contains 18 residues. The V segment lost 3 bases and the J segment 2 bases; nucleotides outside the gene matches: 11. The germline V gene has CDR1 SGDLS and CDR2 YYNGEE.

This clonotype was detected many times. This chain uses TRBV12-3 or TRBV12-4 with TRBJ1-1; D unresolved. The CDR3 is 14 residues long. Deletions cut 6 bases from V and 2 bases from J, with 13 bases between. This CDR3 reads CASRLGTANTEAFF. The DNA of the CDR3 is TGTGCCAGCAGACTGGGTACAGCTAACACTGAAGCTTTCTTT.

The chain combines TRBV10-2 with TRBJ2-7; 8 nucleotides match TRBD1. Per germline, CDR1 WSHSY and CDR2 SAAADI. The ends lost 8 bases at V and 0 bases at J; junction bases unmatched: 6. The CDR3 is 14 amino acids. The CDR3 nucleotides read TGCGCCAGCGTGGGGACAGGCTACTCCTACGAGCAGTACTTC. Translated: CASVGTGYSYEQYF.